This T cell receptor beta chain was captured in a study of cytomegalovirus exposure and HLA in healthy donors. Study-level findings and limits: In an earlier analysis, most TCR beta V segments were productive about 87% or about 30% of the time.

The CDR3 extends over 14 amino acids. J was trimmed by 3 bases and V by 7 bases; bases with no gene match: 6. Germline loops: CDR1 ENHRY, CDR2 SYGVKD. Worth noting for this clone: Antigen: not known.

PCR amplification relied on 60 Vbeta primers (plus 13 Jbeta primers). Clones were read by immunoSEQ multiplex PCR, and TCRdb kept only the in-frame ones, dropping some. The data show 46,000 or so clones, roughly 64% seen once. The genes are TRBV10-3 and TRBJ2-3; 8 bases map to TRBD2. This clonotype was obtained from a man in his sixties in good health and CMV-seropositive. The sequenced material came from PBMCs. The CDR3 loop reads CAIKGLGSTDTQYF. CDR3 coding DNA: TGTGCCATCAAGGGACTAGGTTCGACAGATACGCAGTATTTT.